These T cell receptor beta chains were read from a single sample in a study of T cells in localized non-small cell lung cancer. Measured with immunoSEQ multiplex PCR; TCRdb has only the in-frame clones, and not every one. This table has around 26,000 clones, 85% to 95% appearing once. The sample in question was peripheral blood, obtained before any cancer treatment. These receptors were collected from an older female donor with stage II squamous cell lung carcinoma. CDR3s include the opening cysteine and the closing phenylalanine or tryptophan. A D gene is named only where the DNA matches it firmly. Rows give clone size only sometimes, using once, few, many, or a class for an expanded clone.

size	D	V	J	length	CDR3	DNA
.	TRBD1	TRBV5-4	TRBJ2-5	13	CASSFGQGETQYF	TGTGCCAGCAGCTTCGGACAGGGTGAGACCCAGTACTTC
.	.	TRBV5-4	TRBJ1-5	12	CASSSEDQPQHF	TGTGCCAGCAGCAGCGAAGATCAGCCCCAGCATTTT
.	.	TRBV15	TRBJ2-3	14	CATSRDKASDTQYF	TGTGCCACCAGCAGAGATAAGGCATCGGATACGCAGTATTTT
.	.	TRBV28	TRBJ1-2	15	CASSPWDGPFYGYTF	TGTGCCAGCAGCCCCTGGGACGGCCCATTCTATGGCTACACCTTC
few	TRBD1	TRBV7-9	TRBJ2-7	14	CASSHRDRNYEQYF	TGTGCCAGCAGCCATAGGGACAGGAACTACGAGCAGTACTTC
.	TRBD1	TRBV28	TRBJ1-1	15	CASSDMTGGNTEAFF	TGTGCCAGCAGTGATATGACAGGGGGCAACACTGAAGCTTTCTTT
.	.	TRBV18	TRBJ2-4	13	CASSPGPENIQYF	TGTGCCAGCTCACCAGGACCGGAAAACATTCAGTACTTC
few	.	TRBV30	TRBJ1-1	15	CAWSTKTTGNTEAFF	TGTGCCTGGAGTACAAAAACCACAGGGAACACTGAAGCTTTCTTT
.	.	TRBV7-2	TRBJ2-3	14	CASSFAGTADTQYF	TGTGCCAGCAGCTTTGCAGGGACCGCAGATACGCAGTATTTT
.	.	TRBV5-4	TRBJ2-7	14	CASSPGGAAYEQYF	TGTGCCAGCAGCCCAGGGGGGGCGGCCTACGAGCAGTACTTC
.	.	TRBV4-3	TRBJ2-5	19	CASSRKAASRGGSQETQYF	TGCGCCAGCAGCCGGAAAGCGGCTAGCCGGGGAGGCTCCCAAGAGACCCAGTACTTC
once	.	TRBV6-1	TRBJ1-5	13	CASSHEGNQPQHF	TGTGCCAGCAGTCACGAGGGAAATCAGCCCCAGCATTTT
.	.	TRBV5-3	TRBJ2-7	12	CASSTDRYEQYF	TGTGCCAGCAGCACGGACCGGTACGAGCAGTACTTC
.	.	TRBV5-4	TRBJ2-3	12	CASTLTGTTQYF	TGTGCCAGCACCTTAACCGGGACTACGCAGTATTTT
.	.	TRBV7-9	TRBJ2-7	13	CASSLAGSYEQYF	TGTGCCAGCAGCTTAGCAGGGTCCTACGAGCAGTACTTC
.	TRBD2	TRBV6-4	TRBJ2-3	15	CASSDSSGGTDTQYF	TGTGCCAGCAGTGACTCTAGCGGGGGCACAGATACGCAGTATTTT
.	TRBD1	TRBV28	TRBJ1-2	14	CASSLIQGRNGYTF	TGTGCCAGCAGTTTAATACAGGGGCGGAATGGCTACACCTTC
once	.	TRBV18	TRBJ2-7	14	CASSPSSGPYEQYF	TGTGCCAGCTCACCATCCAGCGGACCCTACGAGCAGTACTTC
.	TRBD1	TRBV9	TRBJ1-1	12	CASRGRNTEAFF	TGTGCCTCCAGGGGGAGGAACACTGAAGCTTTCTTT
once	.	TRBV9	TRBJ1-6	15	CASSAGTATISPLHF	TGTGCCAGCAGCGCAGGGACTGCCACTATTTCACCCCTCCACTTT
.	.	TRBV6-6	TRBJ2-7	13	CASSYGEYYEQYF	TGTGCCAGCAGTTACGGGGAGTACTACGAGCAGTACTTC
.	TRBD1	TRBV19	TRBJ2-2	15	CASTVGQVNTGELFF	TGTGCCAGTACCGTGGGACAGGTTAACACCGGGGAGCTGTTTTTT
.	TRBD2	TRBV30	TRBJ2-5	14	CAWTSGRAFETQYF	TGTGCCTGGACTAGCGGGAGGGCCTTTGAGACCCAGTACTTC
.	.	TRBV5-1	TRBJ1-2	12	CASSKTADGYTF	TGCGCCAGCAGCAAGACAGCTGATGGCTACACCTTC
few	.	TRBV30	TRBJ2-7	14	CAWSAGGFTYEQYF	TGTGCCTGGAGTGCCGGTGGATTTACCTACGAGCAGTACTTC
.	TRBD1	TRBV28	TRBJ1-2	13	CASSTQGAGGYTF	TGTGCCAGCAGTACCCAGGGGGCGGGTGGCTACACCTTC
.	.	TRBV19	TRBJ1-2	14	CASSLPRQSYGYTF	TGTGCCAGTAGTCTCCCGCGGCAGAGCTATGGCTACACCTTC
.	TRBD2	TRBV4-1	TRBJ2-7	16	CASSQDSVAGDGEQYF	TGCGCCAGCAGCCAAGATTCAGTAGCGGGAGACGGCGAGCAGTACTTC
few	.	TRBV6-5	TRBJ1-2	15	CASSPGTGIVFGYTF	TGTGCCAGCAGTCCCGGGACGGGGATTGTGTTTGGCTACACCTTC
.	TRBD1	TRBV2	TRBJ2-7	12	CASGQGWNEQYF	TGTGCCAGTGGACAGGGGTGGAACGAGCAGTACTTC
once	.	TRBV27	TRBJ1-1	14	CASSLGTQTTEAFF	TGTGCCAGCAGTTTAGGGACACAAACCACTGAAGCTTTCTTT
.	.	TRBV2	TRBJ1-5	13	CASRRDSNQPQHF	TGTGCCAGCAGACGGGACAGCAATCAGCCCCAGCATTTT
.	.	TRBV7-2	TRBJ1-1	15	CASSLRGQRNTEAFF	TGTGCCAGCAGCTTACGGGGACAAAGGAACACTGAAGCTTTCTTT
.	.	TRBV11-2	TRBJ1-6	14	CASSFGVYNSPLHF	TGTGCCAGCAGCTTTGGGGTTTACAATTCACCCCTCCACTTT
.	.	TRBV7-6	TRBJ2-5	13	CASSLVLGETQYF	TGTGCCAGCAGCTTAGTTCTCGGGGAGACCCAGTACTTC
.	.	TRBV21-1	TRBJ1-6	15	CASRLHIHHNSPLHF	TGTGCCAGCAGGCTACACATACATCATAATTCACCCCTCCACTTT
.	.	TRBV7-9	TRBJ2-6	15	CASTLPLSGANVLTF	TGTGCCAGCACCCTGCCGCTCTCTGGGGCCAACGTCCTGACTTTC
.	.	TRBV6-5	TRBJ1-2	14	CAVMGGYSFYGYTF	TGTGCCGTCATGGGAGGCTACTCCTTCTATGGCTACACCTTC
.	.	TRBV7-2	TRBJ2-4	12	CASSLGGQGRYF	TGTGCCAGCAGCTTAGGTGGGCAGGGGAGGTACTTC
.	.	TRBV5-1	TRBJ1-2	13	CASSPRGDYGYTF	TGCGCCAGCAGCCCCAGGGGTGACTATGGCTACACCTTC
.	TRBD1	TRBV10-3	TRBJ2-7	15	CAISETRTGSYEQYF	TGTGCCATCAGTGAGACCCGGACAGGGTCCTACGAGCAGTACTTC
.	TRBD1	TRBV5-8	TRBJ2-1	15	CASSFFRGQGNEQFF	TGTGCCAGCAGCTTCTTTCGGGGACAGGGGAATGAGCAGTTCTTC
once	.	TRBV5-1	TRBJ1-6	15	CASSLAGGDYSPLHF	TGCGCCAGCAGCTTGGCCGGCGGAGATTATTCACCCCTCCACTTT
.	.	TRBV6-5	TRBJ1-2	13	CASSNKGDPGLTF	TGTGCCAGCAGTAACAAGGGGGACCCAGGTCTCACCTTC
.	.	TRBV4-1	TRBJ2-3	14	CASSQEVLTDTQYF	TGCGCCAGCAGCCAAGAGGTCTTGACAGATACGCAGTATTTT
.	TRBD1	TRBV7-2	TRBJ2-7	15	CASSGRTGGSHEQYF	TGTGCCAGCAGCGGACGGACAGGGGGGAGCCACGAGCAGTACTTC
once	.	TRBV4-3	TRBJ1-5	15	CASSPGWGGNQPQHF	TGCGCCAGCAGCCCAGGGTGGGGGGGCAATCAGCCCCAGCATTTT
.	.	TRBV13	TRBJ1-1	16	CASSPRIQGMNTEAFF	TGTGCCAGCAGCCCCCGGATTCAGGGGATGAACACTGAAGCTTTCTTT
.	.	TRBV19	TRBJ1-2	16	CASNPFGGAENYGYTF	TGTGCCAGTAATCCCTTCGGGGGCGCCGAGAACTATGGCTACACCTTC
.	.	TRBV7-8	TRBJ2-7	14	CASSLVAREYEQYF	TGTGCCAGCAGCTTAGTCGCACGGGAATACGAGCAGTACTTC
.	TRBD2	TRBV6-5	TRBJ2-1	15	CASSSSGGSYNEQFF	TGTGCCAGCAGTTCAAGCGGGGGGTCCTACAATGAGCAGTTCTTC
.	TRBD2	TRBV4-2	TRBJ2-3	16	CASSHGGGSSTDTQYF	TGTGCCAGCAGCCACGGGGGGGGATCTAGCACAGATACGCAGTATTTT